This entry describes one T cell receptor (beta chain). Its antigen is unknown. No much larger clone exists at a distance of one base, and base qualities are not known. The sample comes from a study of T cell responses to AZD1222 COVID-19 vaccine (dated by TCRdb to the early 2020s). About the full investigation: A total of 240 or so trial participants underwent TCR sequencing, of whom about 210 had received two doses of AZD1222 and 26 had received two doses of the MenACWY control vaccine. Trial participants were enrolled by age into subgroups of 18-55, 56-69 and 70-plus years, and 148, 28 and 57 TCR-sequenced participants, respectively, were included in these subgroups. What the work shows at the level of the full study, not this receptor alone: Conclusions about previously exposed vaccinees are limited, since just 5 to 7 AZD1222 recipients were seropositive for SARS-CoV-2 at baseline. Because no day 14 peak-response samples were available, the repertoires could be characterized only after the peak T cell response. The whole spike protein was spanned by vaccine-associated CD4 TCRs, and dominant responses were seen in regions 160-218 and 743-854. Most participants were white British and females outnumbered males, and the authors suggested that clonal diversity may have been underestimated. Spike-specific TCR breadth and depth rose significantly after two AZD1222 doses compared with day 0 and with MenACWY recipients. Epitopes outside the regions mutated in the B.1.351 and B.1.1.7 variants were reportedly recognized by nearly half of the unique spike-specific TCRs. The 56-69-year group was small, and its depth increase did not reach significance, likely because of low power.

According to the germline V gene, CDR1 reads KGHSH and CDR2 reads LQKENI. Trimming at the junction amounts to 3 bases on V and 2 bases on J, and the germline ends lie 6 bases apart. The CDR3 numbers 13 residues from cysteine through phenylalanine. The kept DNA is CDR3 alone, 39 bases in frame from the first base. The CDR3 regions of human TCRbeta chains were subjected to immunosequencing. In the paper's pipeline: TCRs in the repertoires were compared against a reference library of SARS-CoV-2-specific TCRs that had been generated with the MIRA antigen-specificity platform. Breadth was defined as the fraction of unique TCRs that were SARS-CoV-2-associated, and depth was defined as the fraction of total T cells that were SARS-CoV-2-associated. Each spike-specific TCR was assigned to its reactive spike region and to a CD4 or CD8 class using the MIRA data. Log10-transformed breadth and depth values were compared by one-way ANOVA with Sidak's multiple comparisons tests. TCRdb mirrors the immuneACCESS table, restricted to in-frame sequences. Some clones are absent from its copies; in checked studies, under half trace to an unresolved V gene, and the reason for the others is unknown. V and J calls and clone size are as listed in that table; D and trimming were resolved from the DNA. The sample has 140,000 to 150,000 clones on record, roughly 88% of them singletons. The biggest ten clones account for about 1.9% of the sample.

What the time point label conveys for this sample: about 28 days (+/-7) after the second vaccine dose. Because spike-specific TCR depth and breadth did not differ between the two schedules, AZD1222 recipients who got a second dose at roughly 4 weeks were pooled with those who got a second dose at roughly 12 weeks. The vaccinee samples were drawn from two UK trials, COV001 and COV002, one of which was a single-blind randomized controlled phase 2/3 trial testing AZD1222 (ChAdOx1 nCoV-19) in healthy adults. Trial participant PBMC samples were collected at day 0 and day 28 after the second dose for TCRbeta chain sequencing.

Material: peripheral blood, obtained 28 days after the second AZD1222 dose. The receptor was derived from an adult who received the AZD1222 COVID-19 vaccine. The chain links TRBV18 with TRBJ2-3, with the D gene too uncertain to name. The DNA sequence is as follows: TGTGCCAGCTCACCTGACCTCACAGATACGCAGTATTTT. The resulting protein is CASSPDLTDTQYF.